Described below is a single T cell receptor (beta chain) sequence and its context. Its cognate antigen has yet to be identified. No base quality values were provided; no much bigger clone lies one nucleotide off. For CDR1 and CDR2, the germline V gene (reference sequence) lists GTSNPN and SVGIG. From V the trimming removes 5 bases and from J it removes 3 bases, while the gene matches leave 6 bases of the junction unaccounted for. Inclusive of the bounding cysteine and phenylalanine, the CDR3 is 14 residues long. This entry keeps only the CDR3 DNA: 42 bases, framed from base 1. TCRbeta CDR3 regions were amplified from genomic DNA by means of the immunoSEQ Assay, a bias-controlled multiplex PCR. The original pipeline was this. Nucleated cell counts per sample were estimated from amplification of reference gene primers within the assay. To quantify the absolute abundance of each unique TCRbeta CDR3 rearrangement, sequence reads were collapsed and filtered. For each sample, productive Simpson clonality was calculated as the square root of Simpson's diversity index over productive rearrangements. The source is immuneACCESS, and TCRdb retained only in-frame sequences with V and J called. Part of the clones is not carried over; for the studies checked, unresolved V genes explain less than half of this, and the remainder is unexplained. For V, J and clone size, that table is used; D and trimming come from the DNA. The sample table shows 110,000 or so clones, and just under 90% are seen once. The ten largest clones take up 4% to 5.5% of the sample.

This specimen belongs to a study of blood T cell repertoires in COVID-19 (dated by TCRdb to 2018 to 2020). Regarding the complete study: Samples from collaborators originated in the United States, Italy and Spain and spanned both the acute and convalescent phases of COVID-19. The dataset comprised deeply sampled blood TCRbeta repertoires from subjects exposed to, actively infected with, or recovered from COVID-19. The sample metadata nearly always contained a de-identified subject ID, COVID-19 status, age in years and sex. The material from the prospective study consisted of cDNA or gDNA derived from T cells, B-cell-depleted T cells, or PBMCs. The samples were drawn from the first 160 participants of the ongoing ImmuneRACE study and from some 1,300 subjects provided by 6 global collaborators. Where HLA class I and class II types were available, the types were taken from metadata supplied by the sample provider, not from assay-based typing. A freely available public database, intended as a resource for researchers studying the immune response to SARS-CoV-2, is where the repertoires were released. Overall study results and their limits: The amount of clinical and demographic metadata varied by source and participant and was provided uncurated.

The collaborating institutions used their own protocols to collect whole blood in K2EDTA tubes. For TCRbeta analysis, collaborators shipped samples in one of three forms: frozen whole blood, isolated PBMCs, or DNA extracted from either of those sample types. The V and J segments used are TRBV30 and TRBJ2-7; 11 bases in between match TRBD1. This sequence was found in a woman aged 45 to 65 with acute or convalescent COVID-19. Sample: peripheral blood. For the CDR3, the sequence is CAWGPGTGGYEQYF. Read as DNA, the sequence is TGTGCCTGGGGTCCCGGGACAGGGGGCTACGAGCAGTACTTC.